One and the same sample provided the 11 T cell receptor beta chains below, sequenced in a study of T-cell reconstitution after alpha-beta-depleted transplantation in children (dated by TCRdb to 2015 to 2016). The library relied on PCR. The instrument given in TCRdb is Illumina HiSeq 2500. Molecular barcoding was employed in the preparation of TCR libraries, with unique molecular identifiers being used to normalize TCRbeta repertoire quantification. TCRdb reprocessing: public reads trimmed at Q25 with fastp, clones called with MiXCR, in-frame beta chains kept. Rows are unified per CDR3 protein, each entry keeping the most common DNA and genes. The sample table holds approximately 640,000 distinct CDR3 sequences, of which about 15% were seen once. The ten largest account for 0.8% to 1.1% of the sample. The material was PBMCs from the stem cell graft donor, obtained from the stem cell graft. Receptors originate from a human donor who donated a stem cell graft to a child with acute myeloid leukemia.

The sample holds many counts of this clonotype. The chain is built from TRBV20-1 and TRBJ1-3; TRBD1 matches 8 bases. The CDR3 sequence is 15 residues long. V trimming: 1 base; J trimming: 4 bases; junction bases outside the gene matches: 6. Germline V gene lookup returns CDR1 DFQATT and CDR2 SNEGSKA (reference sequence). CDR3 loop: CSARGDRGYGNTIYF. The CDR3 coding sequence is TGCAGTGCTAGAGGTGACAGGGGCTACGGAAACACCATATATTTT.

This clonotype was found a few times. The CDR3 here is CASSQGQTATLSYEQYF. CDR3 sequence (DNA): TGTGCCAGCAGCCAAGGCCAGACAGCCACCCTCTCCTACGAGCAGTACTTC. The chain couples TRBV4-2 to TRBJ2-7; D perhaps matches TRBD1 (5 bases). Germline lookup yields CDR1 LGHNA and CDR2 YNFKEQ. The V end was cut by 1 base, the J end by 0 bases, with 16 bases between. This CDR3 has 17 residues.

Worth noting for this clonotype: This likely comes from a read error, as the CDR3 has no conserved phenylalanine or tryptophan at its end. The chain employs TRBV7-2 and TRBJ2-1; no clear D. Germline lookup yields CDR1 SGHTA and CDR2 FQGNSA. This CDR3 has 15 amino acids. V was trimmed by 7 bases and J by 0 bases, leaving 13 bases between them. CDR3 protein: CASTPWLGSYNEQFL. Written as DNA, the CDR3 is TGTGCCAGCACCCCTTGGTTGGGCTCCTACAATGAGCAGTTCCTC.

In its sample, this clonotype was seen a few times. The V gene is TRBV5-1, the J gene TRBJ2-5; a weak D match, TRBD1 (6 bases). CDR1 is SGHRS and CDR2 is YFSETQ in the germline V gene. This CDR3 contains 13 residues. Deletions cut 5 bases from V and 1 base from J, with 9 bases between. The CDR3 loop reads CASREGGQETQYF. The CDR3 region has the DNA TGCGCCAGCAGGGAAGGGGGCCAAGAGACCCAGTACTTC. The complete variable domain, with remaining parts taken from reference TRBV5-1 and TRBJ2-5, reads KAGVTQTPRYLIKTRGQQVTLSCSPISGHRSVSWYQQTPGQGLQFLFEYFSETQRNKGNFPGRFSGRQFSNSRSEMNVSTLELGDSALYLCASREGGQETQYFGPGTRLLVL.

This clonotype appeared a few times. The chain employs TRBV29-1 and TRBJ2-4; 8 bases align to TRBD2. Germline V gene data show CDR1 as SQVTM and CDR2 as ANQGSEA. The CDR3 loop spans 13 amino acids. V lost 7 bases, J lost 8 bases, and 10 bases stayed unmatched. The CDR3 sequence is CSGKAPGGDIQYF. The CDR3 region has the DNA TGCAGCGGCAAGGCCCCCGGGGGGGACATTCAGTACTTC. The complete variable domain, with remaining parts taken from reference TRBV29-1 and TRBJ2-4, reads SAVISQKPSRDICQRGTSLTIQCQVDSQVTMMFWYRQQPGQSLTLIATANQGSEATYESGFVIDKFPISRPNLTFSTLTVSNMSPEDSSIYLCSGKAPGGDIQYFGAGTRLSVL.

The chain has TRBV29-1 and TRBJ2-7, with a possible D match to TRBD2 (5 bases). Germline V gene data show CDR1 as SQVTM and CDR2 as ANQGSEA. Trimming removed 4 bases from V and 6 bases from J, with 10 bases in between. This CDR3 has 11 amino acids. DNA of the CDR3: TGCAGCGTTGCCGGGATCGGCGAGCAGTACTTC. This codes for CSVAGIGEQYF.

This clonotype was seen ten or more times. This chain links TRBV9 with TRBJ1-6; D may be TRBD1 (6 bases). V was clipped by 3 bases and J by 9 bases, with 19 bases between them. CDR3 size: 16 residues. Germline V gives CDR1 SGDLS, CDR2 YYNGEE. CDR3 sequence (DNA): TGTGCCAGCAGCGCCCGAGGAGGGGGAGCGAGTTCACCCCTCCACTTT. Encoded protein: CASSARGGGASSPLHF.

The table lists this clonotype with many counts. DNA of the CDR3: TGTGCCAGCAGCTTATATACCGGGACTGGGGCGTCAGATACGCAGTATTTT. It yields the protein CASSLYTGTGASDTQYF. The chain links TRBV7-2 to TRBJ2-3; weak D call: TRBD2 (6 bases). V lost 2 bases and J 4 bases, leaving 19 bases between the germline ends. Germline loops: CDR1 SGHTA, CDR2 FQGNSA. The CDR3 sequence is 17 residues long.

This chain links TRBV6-1 with TRBJ2-1, with 7 bases identical to TRBD1. Per the germline V gene, CDR1 is MNHNS and CDR2 is SASEGT. J was trimmed by 0 bases and V by 5 bases; bases with no gene match: 16. The CDR3 is 19 residues long. CDR3 sequence reads: CASSMGTPGQRSSYNEQFF. CDR3 nucleotide sequence: TGTGCCAGCAGTATGGGGACACCGGGACAGCGAAGCTCCTACAATGAGCAGTTCTTC.

This clonotype was picked up a small number of times. This chain joins TRBV9 and TRBJ2-1; 7 nucleotides align to TRBD2. The CDR3 extends over 15 amino acids. Germline values: CDR1 SGDLS, CDR2 YYNGEE. V was clipped by 2 bases and J by 4 bases; unmatched bases: 6. The CDR3 region has the DNA TGTGCCAGCAGCGTCGGGGGGATGGGGTACAATGAGCAGTTCTTC. This gives the protein CASSVGGMGYNEQFF.

This clonotype appeared many times. This chain joins TRBV29-1 and TRBJ2-7; D call uncertain. This CDR3 comprises 13 residues. V dropped 3 bases and J dropped 0 bases, with 9 bases sitting between them. Per germline, CDR1 SQVTM and CDR2 ANQGSEA. CDR3 in amino acids: CSVEVTGSYEQYF. Here the CDR3 DNA reads TGCAGCGTTGAGGTGACGGGCTCCTACGAGCAGTACTTC.